This TCR beta chain was identified during a study of blood T cell repertoires in COVID-19. Study details: Some COVID-19 samples were acute and others convalescent; all came from the United States, Italy and Spain. Sources were T cells, B-cell-depleted T cells, or PBMCs; the material itself was cDNA or gDNA.

In the study's own analysis: For nucleated cells, counts were estimated from reference gene primer amplification. Generated by immunoSEQ multiplex PCR, the TCRdb table keeps only in-frame clones and is missing some. V and J calls and clone size are those listed in that table; D and trimming were worked out from the DNA. The profile shows about 230,000 clones, roughly 85% of them singletons. Trimming cost V 5 bases and J 2 bases, with 10 bases left between them. Germline V gene sequence: CDR1 MDHEN, CDR2 SYDVKM. This CDR3 contains 14 residues. Sample: peripheral blood. This receptor was identified in a man aged 35-49 years with acute or convalescent COVID-19. The chain links TRBV28 to TRBJ2-1, with D possibly being TRBD1 (5 bases). CDR3 DNA sequence: TGTGCCAGCAGTCCACAGGCGGCCTACAATGAGCAGTTCTTC. Protein sequence: CASSPQAAYNEQFF. The full variable domain, in which reference TRBV28 and TRBJ2-1 provide the parts outside the CDR3, is DVKVTQSSRYLVKRTGEKVFLECVQDMDHENMFWYRQDPGLGLRLIYFSYDVKMKEKGDIPEGYSVSREKKERFSLILESASTNQTSMYLCASSPQAAYNEQFFGPGTRLTVL.